This TCR beta chain was captured by sequencing in a study of T cells in Graves' hyperthyroidism and ophthalmopathy. General study points: Model predictions of ophthalmopathy came a median around 6.5 months before onset.

Authors of the study amplified TCR beta CDR3 regions from RNA transcripts. HTBI primers were the set used in a first-round RT-PCR of the TCR CDR3. TCRdb reanalysed the multiplex PCR reads using MiXCR and keeps one entry per CDR3 protein. The sample consists of under 450,000 distinct CDR3 sequences, about a sixth of them appearing once. CDR3 size: 14 residues. The germline V gene has CDR1 SNHLY and CDR2 FYNNEI. Trimming removed 6 bases from V and 4 bases from J, with 10 bases in between. On this clonotype: Its antigen is not identified.

Diagnoses were made from clinical symptoms, serum measures (thyroxine and TRAb), thyroid ultrasound and orbital computed tomography. The chain joins TRBV2 to TRBJ1-6; perhaps TRBD1 as D (5 bases). The receptor comes from a woman in her thirties with Graves' hyperthyroidism that later progressed to Graves' ophthalmopathy. The sample taken for sequencing was blood. This CDR3 reads CASSLGTYNSPLHF. Written as DNA, the CDR3 is TGTGCCAGCAGCCTCGGGACTTATAATTCACCCCTCCACTTT.